The sequence of this T cell receptor (beta chain) was determined in a study of metastatic and nonmetastatic thyroid tumors. Study-wide context: Repertoires from blood and tumor or nodule tissue of malignant and benign thyroid patients were compared.

Broader study findings: Significantly higher TCR beta diversity was reportedly seen in malignant thyroid tumors than benign nodules, in blood and tumor.

Per the authors' pipeline: Clinicopathological groups differed in CDR3, with these differences serving to build a distant-metastasis classifier for papillary thyroid cancer. TCRdb reanalyzed the PCR reads via MiXCR. TCRdb's processing, not the authors' own work, is the source of the V and J calls. This repertoire shows 60,000 or so clones, approximately 4.1% found once; its top ten account for about 22%. This clone has more than one count but fewer than ten. Antigen unknown. Patients underwent thyroid surgery, and none had received any treatment before it. The CDR3 totals 15 residues. V lost 3 bases to trimming and J lost 1 base, with 11 bases between them. The V gene's germline CDR1 is MRHNA and CDR2 SNTAGT.

This sequence originates from a female donor with papillary thyroid cancer or a benign thyroid nodule (not recorded which). Some clones in this sample may be carry-over from other donors' samples. Sequenced material: blood. The chain recombines TRBV6-4 with TRBJ2-3; tentative D call: TRBD2 (6 bases). The CDR3 sequence: CASSERGEGTDTQYF. CDR3 DNA sequence: TGTGCCAGCAGTGAGCGGGGCGAGGGCACAGATACGCAGTATTTT.